The clone carrying this T cell receptor (beta chain) was detected only a few times. From germline, CDR1 is MGHRA and CDR2 YSYEKL. There are 14 residues in the CDR3. V trimming: 5 bases; J trimming: 2 bases; junction bases outside the gene matches: 4. This sample stems from a study of early T cells in non-severe SARS-CoV-2 infection. From the 5' RACE reads, TCRdb called clonotypes with MiXCR, one entry per CDR3 protein. Of around 25,000 distinct CDR3 sequences in the sample, approximately 4.4% were seen once. This sequence joins TRBV4-1 and TRBJ2-7, with 9 positions matching TRBD1. The origin of this receptor is an adult who was a healthcare worker with PCR-confirmed SARS-CoV-2 infection or an uninfected control (not recorded which). Sequencing input: whole blood. CDR3 bases: TGCGCCAGCAGCAACCGGGACAGGGCCTACGAGCAGTACTTC. This translates into CASSNRDRAYEQYF.